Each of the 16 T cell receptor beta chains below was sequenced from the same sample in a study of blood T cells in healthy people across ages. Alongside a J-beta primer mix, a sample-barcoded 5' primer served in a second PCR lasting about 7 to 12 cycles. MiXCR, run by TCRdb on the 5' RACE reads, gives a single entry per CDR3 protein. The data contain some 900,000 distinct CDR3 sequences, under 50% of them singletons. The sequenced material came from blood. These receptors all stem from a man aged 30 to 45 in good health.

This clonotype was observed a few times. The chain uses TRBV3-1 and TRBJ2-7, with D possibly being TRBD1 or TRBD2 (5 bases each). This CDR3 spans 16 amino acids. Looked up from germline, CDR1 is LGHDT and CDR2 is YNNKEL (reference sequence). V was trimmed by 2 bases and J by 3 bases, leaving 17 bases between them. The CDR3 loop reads CASSQKSGGGGYEQYF. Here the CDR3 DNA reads TGTGCCAGCAGCCAAAAGTCAGGTGGTGGGGGCTACGAGCAGTACTTC.

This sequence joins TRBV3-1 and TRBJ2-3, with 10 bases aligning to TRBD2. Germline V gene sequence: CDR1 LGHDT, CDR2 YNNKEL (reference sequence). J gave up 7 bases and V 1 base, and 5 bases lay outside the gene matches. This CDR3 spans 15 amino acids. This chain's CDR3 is CASSQGAGGPNTQYF. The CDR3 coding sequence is TGTGCCAGCAGCCAAGGAGCGGGGGGGCCGAATACGCAGTATTTT.

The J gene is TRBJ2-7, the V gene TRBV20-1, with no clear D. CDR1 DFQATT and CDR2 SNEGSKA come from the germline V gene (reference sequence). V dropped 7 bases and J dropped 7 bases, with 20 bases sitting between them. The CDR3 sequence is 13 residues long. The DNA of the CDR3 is TGCAGTGGAACAATAGAGAGCTACAATGAGCAGTACTTC. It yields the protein CSGTIESYNEQYF.

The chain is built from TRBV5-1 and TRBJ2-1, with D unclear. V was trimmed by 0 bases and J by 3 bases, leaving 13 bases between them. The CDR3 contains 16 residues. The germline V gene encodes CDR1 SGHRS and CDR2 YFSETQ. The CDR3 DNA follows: TGCGCCAGCAGCTTGGGTCGAGAGCGATTCTACAATGAGCAGTTCTTC. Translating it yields CASSLGRERFYNEQFF.

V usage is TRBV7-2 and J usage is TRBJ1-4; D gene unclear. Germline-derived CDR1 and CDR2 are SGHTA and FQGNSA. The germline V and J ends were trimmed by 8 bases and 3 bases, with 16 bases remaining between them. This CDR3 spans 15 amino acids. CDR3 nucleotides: TGTGCCAGCGCAGACCTTCTAGGGTCTAATGAAAAACTGTTTTTT. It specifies CASADLLGSNEKLFF.

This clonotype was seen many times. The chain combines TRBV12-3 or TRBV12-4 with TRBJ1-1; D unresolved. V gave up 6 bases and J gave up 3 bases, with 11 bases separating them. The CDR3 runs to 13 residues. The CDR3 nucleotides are TGTGCCAGCAGCTTAACCGGGGACACTGAAGCTTTCTTT. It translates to CASSLTGDTEAFF.

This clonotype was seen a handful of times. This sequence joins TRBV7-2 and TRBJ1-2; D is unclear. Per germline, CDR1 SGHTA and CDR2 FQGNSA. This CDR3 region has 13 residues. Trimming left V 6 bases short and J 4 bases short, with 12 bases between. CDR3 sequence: CASRRDTTYGYTF. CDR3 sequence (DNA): TGTGCCAGCAGGAGAGACACAACCTATGGCTACACCTTC.

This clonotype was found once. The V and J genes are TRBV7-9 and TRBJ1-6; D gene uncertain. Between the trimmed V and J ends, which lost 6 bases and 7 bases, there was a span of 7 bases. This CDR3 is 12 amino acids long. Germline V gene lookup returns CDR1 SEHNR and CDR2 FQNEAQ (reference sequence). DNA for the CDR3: TGTGCCAGCAGTCCGGAGAATTCACCCCTCCACTTT. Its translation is CASSPENSPLHF.

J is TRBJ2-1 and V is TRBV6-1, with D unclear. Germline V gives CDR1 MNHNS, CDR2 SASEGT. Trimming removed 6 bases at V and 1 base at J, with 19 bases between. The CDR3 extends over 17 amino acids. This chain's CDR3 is CASRRLPTGPSYNEQFF. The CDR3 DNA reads TGTGCCAGCAGACGTCTACCGACTGGACCTTCCTACAATGAGCAGTTCTTC.

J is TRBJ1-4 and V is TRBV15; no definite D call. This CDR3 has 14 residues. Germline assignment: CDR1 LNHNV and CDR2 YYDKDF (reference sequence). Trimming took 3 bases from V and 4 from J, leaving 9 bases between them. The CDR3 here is CATSSEIVNEKLFF. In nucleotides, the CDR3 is TGTGCCACCAGCAGCGAAATAGTTAATGAAAAACTGTTTTTT.

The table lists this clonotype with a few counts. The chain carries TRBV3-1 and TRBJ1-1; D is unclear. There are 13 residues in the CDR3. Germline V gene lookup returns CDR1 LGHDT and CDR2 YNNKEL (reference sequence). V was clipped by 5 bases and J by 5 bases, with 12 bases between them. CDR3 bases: TGTGCCAGCAGCACAAATCGACAAACTGAAGCTTTCTTT. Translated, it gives CASSTNRQTEAFF.

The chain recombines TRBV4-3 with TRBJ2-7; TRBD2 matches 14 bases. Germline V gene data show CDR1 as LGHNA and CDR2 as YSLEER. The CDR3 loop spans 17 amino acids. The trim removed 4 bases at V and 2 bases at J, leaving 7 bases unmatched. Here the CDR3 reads CASSRGTSGGPTYEQYF. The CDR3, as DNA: TGCGCCAGCAGCCGCGGGACTAGCGGGGGACCGACCTACGAGCAGTACTTC.

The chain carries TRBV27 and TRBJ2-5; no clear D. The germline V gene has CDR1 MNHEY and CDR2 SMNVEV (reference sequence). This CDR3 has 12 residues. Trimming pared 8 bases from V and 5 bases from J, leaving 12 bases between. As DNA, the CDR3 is TGTGCCAGCCTCGGGCCCGGGGAGACCCAGTACTTC. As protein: CASLGPGETQYF.

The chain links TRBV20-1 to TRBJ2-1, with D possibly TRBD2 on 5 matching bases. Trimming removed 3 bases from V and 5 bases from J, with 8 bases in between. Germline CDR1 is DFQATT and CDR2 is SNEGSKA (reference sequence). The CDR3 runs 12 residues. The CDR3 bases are TGCAGTGCTAGTTCCGGGAACAATGAGCAGTTCTTC. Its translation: CSASSGNNEQFF.

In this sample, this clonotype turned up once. DNA of the CDR3: TGTGCCAGCAGGGAGGGACTAGCGGGAGGACGGGAGACCCAGTACTTC. It yields the protein CASREGLAGGRETQYF. This rearrangement joins TRBV7-2 to TRBJ2-5, with 15 bases fitting TRBD2. V shed 6 bases, J shed 5 bases, and the junction held 7 bases outside the gene matches. This CDR3 contains 16 residues. In germline, CDR1 is SGHTA, CDR2 FQGNSA.

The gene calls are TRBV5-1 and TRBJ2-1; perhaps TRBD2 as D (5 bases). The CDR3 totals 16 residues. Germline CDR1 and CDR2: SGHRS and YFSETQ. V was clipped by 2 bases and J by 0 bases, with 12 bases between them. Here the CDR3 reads CASSFGDSSSYNEQFF. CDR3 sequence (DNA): TGCGCCAGCAGCTTCGGGGATTCGAGCTCCTACAATGAGCAGTTCTTC.